This entry lists 3 T cell receptor beta chains sequenced from one sample in a study of identical twins. In TCRdb, the 5' RACE reads were re-called with MiXCR into one record per CDR3 protein. The profile shows around 550,000 distinct CDR3 sequences, 13% to 15% of them singletons. This same sample was also part of a study on yellow fever vaccine responses in identical twins.

Sequencing was performed on CD4+ T cells sorted from blood. These receptors originate from a woman between 18 and 29 years old in good health.

V is TRBV2 and J is TRBJ2-7; possibly TRBD2 for D (7 bases). CDR3 size: 12 residues. Germline assignment: CDR1 SNHLY and CDR2 FYNNEI. The germline V and J ends were trimmed by 6 bases and 7 bases, with 13 bases remaining between them. DNA of the CDR3: TGTGCCAGCAGACAAGGGGGGGGAGAGCAGTACTTC. It yields the protein CASRQGGGEQYF. Using reference TRBV2 and TRBJ2-7 for the parts outside the CDR3, the full variable domain is EPEVTQTPSHQVTQMGQEVILRCVPISNHLYFYWYRQILGQKVEFLVSFYNNEISEKSEIFDDQFSVERPDGSNFTLKIRSTKLEDSAMYFCASRQGGGEQYFGPGTRLTVT.

The V gene is TRBV2, the J gene TRBJ2-7; 12 nucleotides align to TRBD2. CDR1 SNHLY and CDR2 FYNNEI come from the germline V gene. CDR3 size: 14 residues. Unmatched junction bases numbered 4, after V lost 10 bases and J lost 0 bases. The CDR3 nucleotides are TGTGCCACCTCTAGCGGGAGGGCCTCCTACGAGCAGTACTTC. Protein sequence: CATSSGRASYEQYF. Combining the CDR3 with reference TRBV2 and TRBJ2-7 gives the whole variable domain EPEVTQTPSHQVTQMGQEVILRCVPISNHLYFYWYRQILGQKVEFLVSFYNNEISEKSEIFDDQFSVERPDGSNFTLKIRSTKLEDSAMYFCATSSGRASYEQYFGPGTRLTVT.

J is TRBJ1-5 and V is TRBV5-4, with D possibly being TRBD1 (6 bases). The CDR3 is 21 residues long. Per the germline V gene, CDR1 is SGHNT and CDR2 is YYREEE (reference sequence). Trimming shortened V by 0 bases and J by 3 bases, and 28 bases separated the two germline ends. The CDR3 is CASSLGKTMWQGLSNNQPQHF. The CDR3 DNA reads as TGTGCCAGCAGCTTGGGTAAAACTATGTGGCAGGGGTTATCCAACAATCAGCCCCAGCATTTT.